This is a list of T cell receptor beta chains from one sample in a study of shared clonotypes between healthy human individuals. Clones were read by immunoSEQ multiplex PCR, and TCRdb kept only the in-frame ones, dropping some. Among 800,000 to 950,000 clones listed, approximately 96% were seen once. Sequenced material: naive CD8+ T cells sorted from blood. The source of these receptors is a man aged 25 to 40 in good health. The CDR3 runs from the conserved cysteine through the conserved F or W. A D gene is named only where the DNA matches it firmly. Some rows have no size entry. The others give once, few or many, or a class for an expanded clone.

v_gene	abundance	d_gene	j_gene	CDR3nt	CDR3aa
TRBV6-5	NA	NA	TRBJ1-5	TGTGCCAGCAGTTTAAACCCCAGCAATCAGCCCCAGCATTTT	CASSLNPSNQPQHF
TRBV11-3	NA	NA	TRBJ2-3	TGTGTCCAGATTGCTACCACAGATACGCAGTATTTT	CVQIATTDTQYF
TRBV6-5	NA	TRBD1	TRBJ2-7	TGTGCCAGCAAAAAGGGAACAGGGGGCTTCTACGAGCAGTACTTC	CASKKGTGGFYEQYF
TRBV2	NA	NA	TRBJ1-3	TGTGCCAGCAGTGAAGACCACTCTGGAAACACCATATATTTT	CASSEDHSGNTIYF
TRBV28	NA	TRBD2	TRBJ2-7	TGTGCCAGCAGCCTCCAGACTAGCGGACTTCCCTACGAGCAGTACTTC	CASSLQTSGLPYEQYF
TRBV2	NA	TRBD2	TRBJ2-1	TGTGCCAGTTTGAGCGGGAGGCAGCAGTTCTTC	CASLSGRQQFF
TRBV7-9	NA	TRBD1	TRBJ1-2	TGTGCCAGCAGCCTAATTCAGGGGGCGATTCCGAGATCCTATGGCTACACCTTC	CASSLIQGAIPRSYGYTF
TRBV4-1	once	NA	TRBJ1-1	TGCGCCAGCAGCCAATCAGGCACTGAAGCTTTCTTT	CASSQSGTEAFF
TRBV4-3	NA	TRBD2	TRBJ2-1	TGCGCCAGCAGCCAAGACAGTAGCGGGAGCTACAATGAGCAGTTCTTC	CASSQDSSGSYNEQFF
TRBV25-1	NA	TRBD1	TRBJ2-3	TGTGCTACGGGACAGAGTTACGCAGATACGCAGTATTTT	CATGQSYADTQYF
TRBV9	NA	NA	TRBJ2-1	TGTGCCAGCAGCGGGGGACAGTCGGGGGATTACAATGAGCAGTTCTTC	CASSGGQSGDYNEQFF